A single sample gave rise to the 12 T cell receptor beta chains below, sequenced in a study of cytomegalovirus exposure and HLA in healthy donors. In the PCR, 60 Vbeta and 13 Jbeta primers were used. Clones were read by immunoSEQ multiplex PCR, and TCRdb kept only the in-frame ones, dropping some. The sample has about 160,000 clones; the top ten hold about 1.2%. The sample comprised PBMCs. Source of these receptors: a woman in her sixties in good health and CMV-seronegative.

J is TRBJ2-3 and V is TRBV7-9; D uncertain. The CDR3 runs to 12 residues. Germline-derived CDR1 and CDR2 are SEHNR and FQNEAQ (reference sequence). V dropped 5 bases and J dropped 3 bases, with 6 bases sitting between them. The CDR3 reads CASSPTTDTQYF. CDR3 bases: TGTGCCAGCAGCCCCACAACAGATACGCAGTATTTT. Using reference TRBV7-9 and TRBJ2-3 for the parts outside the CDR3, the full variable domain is DTGVSQNPRHKITKRGQNVTFRCDPISEHNRLYWYRQTLGQGPEFLTYFQNEAQLEKSRLLSDRFSAERPKGSFSTLEIQRTEQGDSAMYLCASSPTTDTQYFGPGTRLTVL.

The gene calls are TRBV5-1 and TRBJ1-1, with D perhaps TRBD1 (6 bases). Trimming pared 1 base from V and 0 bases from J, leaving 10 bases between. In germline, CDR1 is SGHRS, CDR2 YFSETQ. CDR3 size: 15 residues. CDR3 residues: CASSLSGQLNTEAFF. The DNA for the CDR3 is TGCGCCAGCAGCTTGTCAGGACAGCTGAACACTGAAGCTTTCTTT.

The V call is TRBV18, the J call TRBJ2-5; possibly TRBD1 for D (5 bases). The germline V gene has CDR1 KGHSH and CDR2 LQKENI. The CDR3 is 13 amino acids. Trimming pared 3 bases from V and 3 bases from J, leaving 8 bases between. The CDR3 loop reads CASSPPGKETQYF. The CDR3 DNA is TGTGCCAGCTCACCGCCAGGGAAAGAGACCCAGTACTTC.

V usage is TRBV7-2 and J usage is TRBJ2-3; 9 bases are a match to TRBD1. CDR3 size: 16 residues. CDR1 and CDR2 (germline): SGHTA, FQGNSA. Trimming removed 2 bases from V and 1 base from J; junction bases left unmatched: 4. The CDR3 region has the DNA TGTGCCAGCAGCTTATGGAGGGACAGGGGCACAGATACGCAGTATTTT. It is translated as CASSLWRDRGTDTQYF. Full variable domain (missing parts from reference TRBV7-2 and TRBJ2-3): GAGVSQSPSNKVTEKGKDVELRCDPISGHTALYWYRQSLGQGLEFLIYFQGNSAPDKSGLPSDRFSAERTGGSVSTLTIQRTQQEDSAVYLCASSLWRDRGTDTQYFGPGTRLTVL.

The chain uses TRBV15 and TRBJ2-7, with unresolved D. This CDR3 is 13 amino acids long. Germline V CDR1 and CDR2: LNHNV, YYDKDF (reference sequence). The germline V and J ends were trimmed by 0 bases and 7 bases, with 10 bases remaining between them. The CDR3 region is CATSRDRGLEQYF. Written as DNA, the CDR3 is TGTGCCACCAGCAGAGACCGTGGCTTGGAGCAGTACTTC. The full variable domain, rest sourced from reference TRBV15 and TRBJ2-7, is DAMVIQNPRYQVTQFGKPVTLSCSQTLNHNVMYWYQQKSSQAPKLLFHYYDKDFNNEADTPDNFQSRRPNTSFCFLDIRSPGLGDTAMYLCATSRDRGLEQYFGPGTRLTVT.

In nucleotides, the CDR3 is TGTGCCAGCAGCCCCCACCTAGCGGGGGTCACAGATACGCAGTATTTT. Translation gives CASSPHLAGVTDTQYF. The rearrangement links TRBV9 to TRBJ2-3, with 10 bases fitting TRBD2. Germline V gives CDR1 SGDLS, CDR2 YYNGEE. The V segment lost 4 bases and the J segment 2 bases; nucleotides outside the gene matches: 7. The CDR3 totals 16 residues.

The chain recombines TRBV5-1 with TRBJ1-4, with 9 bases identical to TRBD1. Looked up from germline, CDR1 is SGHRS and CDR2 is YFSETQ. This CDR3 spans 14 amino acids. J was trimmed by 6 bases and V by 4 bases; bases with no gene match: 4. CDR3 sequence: CASSLGQGYEKLFF. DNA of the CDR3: TGCGCCAGCAGCCTGGGACAGGGTTATGAAAAACTGTTTTTT.

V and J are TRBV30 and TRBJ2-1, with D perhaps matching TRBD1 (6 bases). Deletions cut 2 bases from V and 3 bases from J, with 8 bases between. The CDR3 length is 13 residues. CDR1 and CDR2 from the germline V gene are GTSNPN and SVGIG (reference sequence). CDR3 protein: CAWSKDSYNEQFF. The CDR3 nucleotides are TGTGCCTGGAGTAAGGACAGCTACAATGAGCAGTTCTTC.

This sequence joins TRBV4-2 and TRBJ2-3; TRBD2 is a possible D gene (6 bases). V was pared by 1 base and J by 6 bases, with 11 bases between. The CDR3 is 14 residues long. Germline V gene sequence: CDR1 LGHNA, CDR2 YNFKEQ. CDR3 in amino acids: CASSQGRARDTQYF. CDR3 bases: TGTGCCAGCAGCCAAGGGAGGGCCAGGGATACGCAGTATTTT.

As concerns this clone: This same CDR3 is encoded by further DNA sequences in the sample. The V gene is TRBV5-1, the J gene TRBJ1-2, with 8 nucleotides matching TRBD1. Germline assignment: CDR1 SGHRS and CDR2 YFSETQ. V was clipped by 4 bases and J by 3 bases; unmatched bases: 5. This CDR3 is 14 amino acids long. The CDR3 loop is CASSPGQGDYGYTF. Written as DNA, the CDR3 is TGCGCCAGCAGCCCAGGACAGGGTGACTATGGCTACACCTTC. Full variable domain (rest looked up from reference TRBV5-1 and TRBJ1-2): KAGVTQTPRYLIKTRGQQVTLSCSPISGHRSVSWYQQTPGQGLQFLFEYFSETQRNKGNFPGRFSGRQFSNSRSEMNVSTLELGDSALYLCASSPGQGDYGYTFGSGTRLTVV.

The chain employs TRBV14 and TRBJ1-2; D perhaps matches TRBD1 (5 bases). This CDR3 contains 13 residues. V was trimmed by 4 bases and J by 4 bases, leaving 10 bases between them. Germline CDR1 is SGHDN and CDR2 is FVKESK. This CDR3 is CASSLNGGYGYTF. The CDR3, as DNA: TGTGCCAGCAGCCTAAACGGGGGCTATGGCTACACCTTC.

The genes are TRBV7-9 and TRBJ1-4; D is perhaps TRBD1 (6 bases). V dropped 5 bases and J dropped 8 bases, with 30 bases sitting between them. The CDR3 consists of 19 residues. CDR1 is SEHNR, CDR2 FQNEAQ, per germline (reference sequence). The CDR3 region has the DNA TGTGCCAGCAGCGTCCTGGGGGGCAACGAGGGGGGGACTGGAGAAAAACTGTTTTTT. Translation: CASSVLGGNEGGTGEKLFF.